One and the same sample provided the 4 T cell receptor beta chains below, sequenced in a study of blood T cell repertoires in COVID-19. Repertoires were generated with immunoSEQ multiplex PCR, while TCRdb's copy carries only in-frame clones and drops some. The sample contains some 190,000 clones, more than 75% of which appear only once. Sequenced sample: PBMCs or T cells enriched from blood (not recorded which). Receptors originate from a woman in her fifties or sixties with acute COVID-19.

V usage is TRBV7-6 and J usage is TRBJ1-3; tentative D call: TRBD1 (5 bases). The CDR3 is 15 residues long. CDR1 SGHVS and CDR2 FNYEAQ come from the germline V gene. Trimming stripped 1 base from V and 2 bases from J, with 9 bases between. The CDR3 DNA sequence: TGTGCCAGCAGCTTAGACCAGACAGCTGGAAACACCATATATTTT. Protein: CASSLDQTAGNTIYF.

This clone was counted once. This sequence joins TRBV2 and TRBJ1-5; 8 bases align to TRBD1. The germline V gene encodes CDR1 SNHLY and CDR2 FYNNEI. This CDR3 has 15 residues. With V trimmed by 8 bases and J by 6 bases, 12 bases remained unmatched. Written as DNA, the CDR3 is TGTGCCAGCGGCCTTAGAGGACAGGGAGGTCAGCCCCAGCATTTT. Protein: CASGLRGQGGQPQHF. Full variable domain (remainder filled in from reference TRBV2 and TRBJ1-5): EPEVTQTPSHQVTQMGQEVILRCVPISNHLYFYWYRQILGQKVEFLVSFYNNEISEKSEIFDDQFSVERPDGSNFTLKIRSTKLEDSAMYFCASGLRGQGGQPQHFGDGTRLSIL.

The V call is TRBV5-1, the J call TRBJ2-3; a possible D gene is TRBD2 (6 bases). CDR3 length: 18 amino acids. The V end lost 4 bases, the J end lost 4 bases, and 25 bases lay between the germline ends. CDR1 and CDR2 from the germline V gene are SGHRS and YFSETQ. Here the CDR3 reads CASSPPTTAGGRADTQYF. The CDR3 DNA follows: TGCGCCAGCAGCCCCCCAACTACCGCCGGGGGTAGGGCAGATACGCAGTATTTT.

This chain joins TRBV24-1 and TRBJ1-2; D remains unclear. This CDR3 is built from 14 residues. V was shortened by 1 base and J by 8 bases, with 13 bases between the two germline ends. Germline V gene data show CDR1 as KGHDR and CDR2 as SFDVKD. The CDR3 DNA reads TGTGCCACCAGTGATTTCGGAGGGATGGACGGCTACACCTTC. Protein product: CATSDFGGMDGYTF.